The rows below give T cell receptor beta chains drawn from one sample of a study of shared clonotypes between healthy human individuals. Clones were read by immunoSEQ multiplex PCR, and TCRdb kept only the in-frame ones, dropping some. The table has 2 million to 2.5 million clones, roughly 95% seen once. Sample: naive CD4+ T cells sorted from blood. The receptors come from a man between 18 and 29 years old in good health. CDR3s include the opening cysteine and the closing phenylalanine or tryptophan.

J: TRBJ2-7; V: TRBV7-2; CDR3: CASSLVPGAPYEQYF
J: TRBJ1-1; V: TRBV6-1; CDR3: CASPGWHTEAFF
J: TRBJ1-4; V: TRBV18; CDR3: CASSPNNEKLFF
J: TRBJ2-7; V: TRBV5-4; CDR3: CASSPKTSGMTYEQYF
J: TRBJ1-4; V: TRBV30; CDR3: CAWTPLGRNEKLFF
J: TRBJ2-7; V: TRBV7-9; CDR3: CASSLGGTRGSVEQYF
J: TRBJ1-1; V: TRBV27; CDR3: CASSRWDNAYTEAFF
J: TRBJ1-5; V: TRBV27; CDR3: CASSLGGRDNQPQHF
J: TRBJ2-5; V: TRBV29-1; CDR3: CSARGQGSETQYF
J: TRBJ1-1; V: TRBV9; CDR3: CASSHGGQSTEAFF
J: TRBJ2-5; V: TRBV28; CDR3: CASSSRGQGGQTQYF
J: TRBJ1-2; V: TRBV6-5; CDR3: CASSYSGYISNYGYTF
J: TRBJ2-7; V: TRBV7-8; CDR3: CASSLATERYEQYF
J: TRBJ2-5; V: TRBV5-6; CDR3: CASSSDGPRETQYF
J: TRBJ2-1; V: TRBV11-2; CDR3: CASSLSGAGVGNEQFF
J: TRBJ1-5; V: TRBV7-9; CDR3: CASGSQGWGQPQHF
J: TRBJ2-5; V: TRBV30; CDR3: CAWSVSSGTGGVETQYF
J: TRBJ1-1; V: TRBV6-1; CDR3: CASRDTGDTEAFF
J: TRBJ1-5; V: TRBV6-5; CDR3: CASKPGTGWDQPQHF
J: TRBJ2-5; V: TRBV10-1; CDR3: CASDDDRGIKETQYF
J: TRBJ2-7; V: TRBV5-1; CDR3: CASSYDSYEQYF
J: TRBJ2-7; V: TRBV18; CDR3: CASSLNPGDYEQYF
J: TRBJ1-5; V: TRBV7-8; CDR3: CASSPRQGTYSNQPQHF
J: TRBJ1-2; V: TRBV28; CDR3: CASSPGGDYGYTF
J: TRBJ2-5; V: TRBV4-3; CDR3: CASSQDYRRPWETQYF
J: TRBJ1-2; V: TRBV10-2; CDR3: CASSDIWRGYTF
J: TRBJ2-2; V: TRBV9; CDR3: CASSFLSPGDTGELFF
J: TRBJ2-7; V: TRBV19; CDR3: CASSIGSGGASYEQYF
J: TRBJ1-4; V: TRBV28; CDR3: CASSLPQGQGATNEKLFF
J: TRBJ1-6; V: TRBV6-5; CDR3: CASVRDRDSPLHF
J: TRBJ1-4; V: TRBV2; CDR3: CASSELWTSTNEKLFF
J: TRBJ1-6; V: TRBV18; CDR3: CASSPARPGIDSPLHF
J: TRBJ1-6; V: TRBV11-2; CDR3: CASSPFLEGGKDSPLHF
J: -; V: TRBV6-6; CDR3: CASSYPEGYNEQFF
J: TRBJ1-6; V: TRBV5-6; CDR3: CASSGPGGGNSPLHF
J: TRBJ2-7; V: TRBV10-3; CDR3: CAISEPGQGSEQYF
J: TRBJ1-6; V: TRBV30; CDR3: CAKRTGANNSPLHF
J: TRBJ1-3; V: TRBV7-6; CDR3: CASSLASGSGNTIYF
J: TRBJ2-7; V: TRBV15; CDR3: CATSRRRTSGSSGGYEQYF
J: TRBJ1-2; V: TRBV27; CDR3: CASRTLRVADYTF
J: TRBJ2-7; V: TRBV5-1; CDR3: CASSPTGLGTYEQYF
J: TRBJ2-7; V: TRBV28; CDR3: CASNWAYEQYF
J: TRBJ1-6; V: TRBV28; CDR3: CASRRGQVGNSPLHF
J: TRBJ2-2; V: TRBV5-1; CDR3: CASSLGQRVTGELFF
J: TRBJ1-5; V: TRBV7-9; CDR3: CASSLTEGSNQPQHF
J: TRBJ1-2; V: TRBV6-1; CDR3: CASSEGTGTGYTF
J: TRBJ1-1; V: TRBV2; CDR3: CASSEGGIPEAFF
J: TRBJ2-1; V: TRBV5-1; CDR3: CASNPADLGEQFF
J: TRBJ1-2; V: TRBV4-1; CDR3: CASSQDRGGSYGYTF
J: TRBJ2-7; V: TRBV4-1; CDR3: CASSKEGYRNEQYF
J: TRBJ2-5; V: TRBV5-6; CDR3: CASSLLRAETQYF
J: TRBJ2-3; V: TRBV5-1; CDR3: CASSPPSGSTDTQYF
J: TRBJ2-7; V: TRBV5-8; CDR3: CASSVGWLGGYEQYF
J: TRBJ2-7; V: TRBV14; CDR3: CASNEQGKGSYEQYF
J: TRBJ2-2; V: TRBV4-2; CDR3: CASSRAGAGGLSTGELFF
J: TRBJ2-1; V: TRBV5-6; CDR3: CASSLFDRNDNEQFF
J: TRBJ2-3; V: TRBV5-1; CDR3: CASSLTQAYTDTQYF
J: TRBJ2-3; V: TRBV10-2; CDR3: CASSVGTSVSSTDTQYF